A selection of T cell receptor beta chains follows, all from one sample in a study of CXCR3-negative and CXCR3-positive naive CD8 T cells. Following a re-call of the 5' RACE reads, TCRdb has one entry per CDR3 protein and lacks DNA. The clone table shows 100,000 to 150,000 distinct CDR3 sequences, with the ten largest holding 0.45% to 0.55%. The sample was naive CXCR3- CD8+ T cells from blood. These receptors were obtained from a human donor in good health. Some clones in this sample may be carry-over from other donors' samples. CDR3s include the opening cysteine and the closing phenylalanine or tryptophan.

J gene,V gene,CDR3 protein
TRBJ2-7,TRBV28,CASRGDRNYEQYF
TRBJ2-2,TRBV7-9,CASSSNLKVGDTGELFF
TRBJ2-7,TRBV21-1,CASSNADRAAGGYF
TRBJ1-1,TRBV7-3,CASSVQESNTEAFF
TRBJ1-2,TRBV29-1,CSVGTRNYGYTF
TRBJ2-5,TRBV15,CAASGLAGAGETQYF
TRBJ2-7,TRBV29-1,CSVTPTSLVLEQYF
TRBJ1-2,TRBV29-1,CSVPRAELYGYTF
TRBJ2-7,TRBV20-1,CSATGGTSRYEQYF
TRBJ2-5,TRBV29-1,CSVDRRETQYF
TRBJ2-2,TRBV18,CASSQPGLTDTGELFF
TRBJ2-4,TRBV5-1,CASSLTALAGGPWNIQYF
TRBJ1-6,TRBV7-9,CASSWTGVSSPLHF
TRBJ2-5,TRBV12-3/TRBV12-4,CASSLAMTSGGQETQYF
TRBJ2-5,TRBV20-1,CSARAQLQETQYF
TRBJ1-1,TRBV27,CASSLVSSNTEAFF
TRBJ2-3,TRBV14,CASSQDQDTQYF
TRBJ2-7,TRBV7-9,CASSLAFGTESYEQYF
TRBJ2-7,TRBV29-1,CSVVWHHSYEQYF
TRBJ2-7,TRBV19,CACSIVPDSYEQYF
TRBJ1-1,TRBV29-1,CSVLTGNTEAFF
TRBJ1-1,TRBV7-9,CASSSSVVGQGATNTEAFF
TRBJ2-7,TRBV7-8,CASSLQGTYEQYF
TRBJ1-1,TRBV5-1,CASSSEGANAEAFF
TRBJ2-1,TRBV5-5,CASSLGTGTYNEQLF
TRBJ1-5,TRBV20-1,CSADDREGNQPQHF
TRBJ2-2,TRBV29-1,CSVMDSSNTGELFF
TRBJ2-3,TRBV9,CASSVVTSDTQYF
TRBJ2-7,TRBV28,CASSLFRNEQYF
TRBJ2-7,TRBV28,CASSTPPRVYSYEQYF
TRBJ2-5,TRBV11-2,CASSPPRGQDQETQYF
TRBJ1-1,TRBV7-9,CASSLGGMGQSEAFF
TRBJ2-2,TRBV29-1,CSVTIYPGGFEAGELFF
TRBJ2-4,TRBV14,CASSQEGTGRHIQYF
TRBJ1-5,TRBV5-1,CASSLVVLQGWRSNQPQHF
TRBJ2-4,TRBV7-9,CASSFEGKNIQYF
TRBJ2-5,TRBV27,CASSFQGAQETQYF
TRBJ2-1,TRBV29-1,CSVHNAGTGHNEQFF
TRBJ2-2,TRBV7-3,CASSLHPRGGQGELFF
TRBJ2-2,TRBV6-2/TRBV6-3,CASSYFGQGTTGELFF
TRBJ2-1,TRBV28,CASSLIQAYSYNEQFF
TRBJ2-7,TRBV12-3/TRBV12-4,CASSFSGQAYEQYF
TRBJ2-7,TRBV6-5,CASSSGTDIYEQYF
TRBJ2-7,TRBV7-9,CASSYRDRAYEQYF
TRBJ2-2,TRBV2,CATFRPVTGELFF
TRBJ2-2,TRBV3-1,CASSQIWDRENTGELFF
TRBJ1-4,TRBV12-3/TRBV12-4,CASSFSLATNEKLFF
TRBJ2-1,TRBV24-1,CATSDWGGGSYNEQFF
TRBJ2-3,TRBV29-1,CSVDFLSSGSTDTQYF
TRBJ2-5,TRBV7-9,CASSLVTVQTQYF
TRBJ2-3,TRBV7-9,CASSLDPQAGVRDTQYF